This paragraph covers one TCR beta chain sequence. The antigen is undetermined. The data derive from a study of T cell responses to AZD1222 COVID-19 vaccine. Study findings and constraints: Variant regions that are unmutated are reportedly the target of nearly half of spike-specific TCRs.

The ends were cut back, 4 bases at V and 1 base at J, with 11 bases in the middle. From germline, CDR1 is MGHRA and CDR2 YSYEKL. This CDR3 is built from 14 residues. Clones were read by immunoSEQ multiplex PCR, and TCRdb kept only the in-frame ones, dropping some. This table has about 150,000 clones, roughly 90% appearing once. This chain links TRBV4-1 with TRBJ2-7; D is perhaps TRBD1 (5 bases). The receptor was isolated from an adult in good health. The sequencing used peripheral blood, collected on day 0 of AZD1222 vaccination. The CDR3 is CASSPSDKSYEQYF. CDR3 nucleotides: TGCGCCAGCAGCCCCTCGGACAAGTCCTACGAGCAGTACTTC.